This T cell receptor beta chain was captured by sequencing in a study of beta chain features in type 1 diabetes. Study-level information: In all, around 99 million sorted cells from all samples were analyzed.

Study results and caveats: More deletions and fewer insertions at VDJ junctions were seen in type 1 diabetes patients. In the patient group, naive, central memory and Treg TCRB repertoires seemed more alike than in the healthy donor group.

V gave up 5 bases and J gave up 4 bases, with 21 bases separating them. CDR1 and CDR2 (germline): SGHVS, FQNEAQ. This CDR3 region has 17 residues. Expressed TCRB transcripts got sequenced, as all isolated RNA was reverse transcribed. An average near 3.57 million reads came from naive, central memory and regulatory T cell samples. Profiled with immunoSEQ multiplex PCR; TCRdb holds only in-frame clones, not every one. The repertoire holds fewer than 650,000 clones, with around a sixth as singletons. This clone has more than one count but fewer than ten. What it recognizes is unknown. This chain joins TRBV7-8 and TRBJ1-5; D perhaps matches TRBD1 (6 bases). This sequence was found in a young man in good health. Sequencing input: naive CD4+ T cells from blood. The CDR3 sequence: CASSPFRSGHPNQPQHF. In DNA form, the CDR3 reads TGTGCCAGCAGCCCATTCCGATCGGGACACCCAAATCAGCCCCAGCATTTT.